The T cell receptor (beta chain) under discussion was sequenced for a study of blood T cell repertoires in COVID-19 (dated by TCRdb to 2019 to 2021). In the study overall: Collaborator samples came from the United States, Italy and Spain and covered acute and convalescent phases of COVID-19. The repertoires were released in a freely available public database intended as a resource for research on the immune response to SARS-CoV-2. The sample metadata nearly always contained a de-identified subject ID, COVID-19 status, age in years and sex. The dataset comprised deeply sampled blood TCRbeta repertoires from subjects exposed to, actively infected with, or recovered from COVID-19. The material from the prospective study consisted of cDNA or gDNA derived from T cells, B-cell-depleted T cells, or PBMCs. Where HLA class I and class II types were available, the types were taken from metadata supplied by the sample provider, not from assay-based typing. The samples were drawn from the first 160 participants of the ongoing ImmuneRACE study and from over 950 subjects provided by 6 global collaborators. Beyond this particular receptor, the publication reports: The amount of clinical and demographic metadata varied by source and participant and was provided uncurated.

In Seattle, one collaborating source enrolled patients while the infection was active and tracked those patients longitudinally over the course of disease. Each collaborating institution followed its own protocols to collect whole blood in K2EDTA tubes. For TCRbeta analysis, collaborators shipped samples in one of three forms: frozen whole blood, isolated PBMCs, or DNA extracted from either of those sample types. TCRbeta CDR3 regions were amplified from genomic DNA using the immunoSEQ Assay, a bias-controlled multiplex PCR. Regarding the original processing steps: The number of nucleated cells in each sample was estimated from the amplification of reference gene primers within the assay. To quantify the absolute abundance of each unique TCRbeta CDR3 rearrangement, sequence reads were collapsed and filtered. For each sample, productive Simpson clonality was calculated by taking the square root of Simpson's diversity index across productive rearrangements. In TCRdb, the immuneACCESS table is reduced to in-frame sequences with V and J assigned. These tables do not hold every clone; where another copy was compared, an unresolved V gene accounts for under half, and the others remain unexplained. That table is the source of V, J and clone size, and D and trimming were worked out from the DNA. The sample profile shows fewer than 600,000 clones; nearly 90% of them were found once. The top ten clonotypes cover around 0.95% of the sample.

The CDR3 covers 15 residues, taking in both the cysteine and the phenylalanine. Of all the DNA, just the CDR3 is kept, 45 bases in frame from base 1. Deletion took 1 base off V and 0 bases off J, with a span of 6 bases between the germline ends. CDR1 SGHVS and CDR2 FQNEAQ were looked up in the germline V gene. A note on this clone: The antigen it recognizes is unknown. Per-base qualities were not stored, and no clone one base away is much larger.

The sample consisted of peripheral blood. The sequence links TRBV7-8 to TRBJ2-2; a confident D gene designation cannot be given. The TCR sequence derives from a man aged 18 to 30 with COVID-19, enrolled during active disease. The CDR3 loop reads CASSLGEPNTGELFF. Read as DNA, the sequence is TGTGCCAGCAGCTTAGGAGAACCGAACACCGGGGAGCTGTTTTTT.